What follows describes a single T cell receptor (beta chain). Autoimmune disease history or systemic immunosuppression excluded patients. The sample comes from a study of OX40 agonist ivuxolimab in advanced cancers. At the level of the study: Participants, roughly 80% male, averaged 60 years of age, ranging from roughly 23 to 80.

Sequencing was performed with immunoSEQ multiplex PCR; in TCRdb, only in-frame clones are kept and a portion is missing. The sample records about 66,000 clones, roughly 80% being singletons. CDR1 and CDR2 (germline): SGHTA, FQGNSA. Trimming removed 0 bases at V and 7 bases at J, with 15 bases between. The CDR3 length is 15 residues. This sequence was found in an adult with an advanced solid tumor such as melanoma, head and neck, liver or kidney cancer. The sequencing here drew on CD4+ or CD8+ T cells sorted from blood, taken in a trial of the OX40 agonist ivuxolimab. V and J are TRBV7-2 and TRBJ1-1; D unresolved. CDR3 DNA sequence: TGTGCCAGCAGCTTAGCGGGCGCCAGCCGCCTTGAAGCTTTCTTT. Its protein product is CASSLAGASRLEAFF.